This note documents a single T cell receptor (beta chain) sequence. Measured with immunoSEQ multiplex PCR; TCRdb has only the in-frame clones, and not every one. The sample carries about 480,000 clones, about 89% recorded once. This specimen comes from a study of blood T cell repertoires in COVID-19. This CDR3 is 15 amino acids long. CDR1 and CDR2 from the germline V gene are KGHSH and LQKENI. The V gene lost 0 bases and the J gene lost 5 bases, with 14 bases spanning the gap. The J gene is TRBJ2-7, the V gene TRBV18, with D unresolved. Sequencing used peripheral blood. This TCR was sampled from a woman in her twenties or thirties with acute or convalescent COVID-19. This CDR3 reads CASSPPIRRLDEQYF. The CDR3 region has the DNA TGTGCCAGCTCACCACCTATCAGGCGTTTGGACGAGCAGTACTTC.